This TCR beta chain was recovered during a study of cytotoxic CD8 clonotypes in ibrutinib-treated CLL. Study-level background: Investigators reported roughly 24 partial and 2 complete responses; after median approximately 63 months, roughly 15 patients remained remitted and roughly 12 progressed.

Targeted sequencing depth ranged from 1 in 200,000 to 1 in 1 million T cells. TCRdb's copy holds only in-frame clones and misses some; the assay was immunoSEQ multiplex PCR. Of 150,000 to 250,000 clones listed, about two thirds are singletons. Library input was 1.5 to 2 micrograms of DNA from cryopreserved PBMCs. Trimming left V 4 bases short and J 4 bases short, with 15 bases between. The length of the CDR3 is 14 residues. The germline CDR1 and CDR2 sequences are SGHDT and YYEEEE. Study-wide points: Clonality went higher at ibrutinib response and then dropped back toward baseline at progression.

Concerning this clone: Its target is not known.

The clonotype was recovered from a human donor with chronic lymphocytic leukemia. This specimen consisted of PBMCs, obtained after 24 months of ibrutinib treatment. V usage is TRBV5-6 and J usage is TRBJ2-7, with D perhaps assigned TRBD1 or TRBD2 (7 bases each). The CDR3 loop is CASSHPGGGYEQYF. CDR3 DNA sequence: TGTGCCAGCAGCCACCCAGGGGGGGGGTACGAGCAGTACTTC.